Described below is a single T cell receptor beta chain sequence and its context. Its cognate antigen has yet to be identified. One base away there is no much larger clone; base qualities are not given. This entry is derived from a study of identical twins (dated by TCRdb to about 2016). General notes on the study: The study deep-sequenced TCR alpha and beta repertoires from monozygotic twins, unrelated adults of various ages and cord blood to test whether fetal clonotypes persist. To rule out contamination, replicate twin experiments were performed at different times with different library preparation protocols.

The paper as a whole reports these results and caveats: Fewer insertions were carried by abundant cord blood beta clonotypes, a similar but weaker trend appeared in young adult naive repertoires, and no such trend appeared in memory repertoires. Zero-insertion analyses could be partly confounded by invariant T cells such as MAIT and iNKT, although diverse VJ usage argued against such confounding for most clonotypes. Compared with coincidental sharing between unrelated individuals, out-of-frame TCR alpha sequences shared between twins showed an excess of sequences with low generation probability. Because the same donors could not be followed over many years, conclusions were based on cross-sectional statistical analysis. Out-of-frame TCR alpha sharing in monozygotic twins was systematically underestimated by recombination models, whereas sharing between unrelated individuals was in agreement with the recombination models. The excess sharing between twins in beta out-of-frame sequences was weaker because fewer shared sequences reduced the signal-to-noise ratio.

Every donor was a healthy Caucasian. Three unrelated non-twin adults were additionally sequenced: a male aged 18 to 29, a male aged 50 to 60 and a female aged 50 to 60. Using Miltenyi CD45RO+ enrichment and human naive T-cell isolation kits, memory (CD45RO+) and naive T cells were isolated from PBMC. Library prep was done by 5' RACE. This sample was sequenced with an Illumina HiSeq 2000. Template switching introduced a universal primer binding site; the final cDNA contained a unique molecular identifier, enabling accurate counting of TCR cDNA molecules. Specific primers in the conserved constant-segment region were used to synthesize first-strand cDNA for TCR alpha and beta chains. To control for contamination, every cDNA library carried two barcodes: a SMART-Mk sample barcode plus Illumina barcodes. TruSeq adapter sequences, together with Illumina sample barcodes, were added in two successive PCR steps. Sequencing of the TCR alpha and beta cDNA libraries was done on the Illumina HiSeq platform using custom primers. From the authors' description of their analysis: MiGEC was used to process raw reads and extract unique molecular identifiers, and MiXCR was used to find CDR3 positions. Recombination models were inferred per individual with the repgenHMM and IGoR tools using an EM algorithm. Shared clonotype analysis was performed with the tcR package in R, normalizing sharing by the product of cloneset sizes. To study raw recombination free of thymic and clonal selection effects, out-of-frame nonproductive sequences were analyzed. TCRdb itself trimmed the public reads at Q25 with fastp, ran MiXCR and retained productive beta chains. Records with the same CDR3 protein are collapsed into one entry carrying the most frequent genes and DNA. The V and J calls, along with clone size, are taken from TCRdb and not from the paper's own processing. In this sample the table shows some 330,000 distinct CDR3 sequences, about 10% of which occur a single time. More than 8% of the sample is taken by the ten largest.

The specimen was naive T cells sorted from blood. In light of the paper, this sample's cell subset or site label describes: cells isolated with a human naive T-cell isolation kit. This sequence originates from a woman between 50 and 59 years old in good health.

The DNA reads as follows: TGCGCCAGCAGCCAACCGGGACAGGGAATCCACGAGCAGTACTTC. It is translated as CASSQPGQGIHEQYF. The V and J segments used are TRBV4-1 and TRBJ2-7; TRBD1 agrees with 9 junctional bases. CDR1 is given as MGHRA and CDR2 as YSYEKL, both from the germline V gene. Trimmed from V: 2 bases; trimmed from J: 5 bases; junction bases lacking a gene match: 7. Measured from the cysteine to the phenylalanine, the CDR3 is 15 residues long. This entry keeps only the CDR3 DNA: 45 bases, framed from base 1.